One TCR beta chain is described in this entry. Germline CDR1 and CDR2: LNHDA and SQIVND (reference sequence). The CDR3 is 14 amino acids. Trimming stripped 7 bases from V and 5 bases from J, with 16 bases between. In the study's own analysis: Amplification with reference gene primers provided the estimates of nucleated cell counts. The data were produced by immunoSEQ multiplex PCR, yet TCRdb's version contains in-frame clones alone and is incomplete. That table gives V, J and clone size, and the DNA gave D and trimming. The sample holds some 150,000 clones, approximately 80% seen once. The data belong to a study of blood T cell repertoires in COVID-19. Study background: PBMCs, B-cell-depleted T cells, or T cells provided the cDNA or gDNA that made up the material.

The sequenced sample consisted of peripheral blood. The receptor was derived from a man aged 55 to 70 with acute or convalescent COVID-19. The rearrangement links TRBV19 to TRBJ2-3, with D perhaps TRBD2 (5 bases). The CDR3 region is CASNQRRGGDTQYF. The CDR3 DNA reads TGTGCCAGTAACCAAAGGAGAGGAGGAGATACGCAGTATTTT.